These T cell receptor beta chains were read from a single sample in a study of shared clonotypes between healthy human individuals. Assay used: immunoSEQ multiplex PCR; TCRdb lists only in-frame clones, some missing. The sample yields 1.5 million to 2.5 million clones, about 94% seen once. Input material: naive CD8+ T cells sorted from blood. The receptors shown here come from a man aged 18 to 29 in good health. Each CDR3 is given with its conserved first and last residue. A D gene is named only where the DNA matches it firmly. Expanded clones are given a class, and other clones once, few, many or no size at all.

TGCGCCAGCAGCCTTATCGGGACAGATACGCAGTATTTT | CASSLIGTDTQYF | TRBJ2-3 | NA | NA | 13 | TRBV5-1
TGTGCCAGCAGTGAAAGGTTCCTAGCGGGGACTTACACAGATACGCAGTATTTT | CASSERFLAGTYTDTQYF | TRBJ2-3 | once | TRBD2 | 18 | TRBV6-1
TGTGCCAGCAGCTCCAGACAGGGTCTTCAAGAGACCCAGTACTTC | CASSSRQGLQETQYF | TRBJ2-5 | NA | TRBD1 | 15 | TRBV5-5
TGTGCCAGCAGCTCCGGGACAGCGAACACTGAAGCTTTCTTT | CASSSGTANTEAFF | TRBJ1-1 | NA | TRBD1 | 14 | TRBV7-9
TGTGCCAGCAGTTACTCAAAGGCAGGGAACGAAAAACTGTTTTTT | CASSYSKAGNEKLFF | TRBJ1-4 | NA | NA | 15 | TRBV6-5
TGTGCCAGCAGTTACGGGAGCAATCAGCCCCAGCATTTT | CASSYGSNQPQHF | TRBJ1-5 | NA | NA | 13 | TRBV6-5
TGTGCCAGCACGACCGGGGGTCCACACAATGAGCAGTTCTTC | CASTTGGPHNEQFF | TRBJ2-1 | NA | NA | 14 | TRBV7-8
TGTGCTAGTGGTTTGGTAAGATACAATGAGCAGTTCTTC | CASGLVRYNEQFF | TRBJ2-1 | NA | NA | 13 | TRBV12-5
TGTGCCAGCAGCAGGACTAGCGGGAGGGGAGAGACCCAGTACTTC | CASSRTSGRGETQYF | TRBJ2-5 | NA | TRBD2 | 15 | TRBV7-2
TGTGCCAGCAGTTTTTATAGCGGGGAGGGCTACAATGAGCAGTTCTTC | CASSFYSGEGYNEQFF | TRBJ2-1 | NA | TRBD2 | 16 | TRBV7-2
TGTGCCAGCAGGTGGGGGAGCTCCTATAATTCACCCCTCCACTTT | CASRWGSSYNSPLHF | TRBJ1-6 | few | NA | 15 | TRBV27
TGTGCCAGCAGCTGGTCCGGGACAGCGAACACCGGGGAGCTGTTTTTT | CASSWSGTANTGELFF | TRBJ2-2 | NA | TRBD1 | 16 | TRBV5-6
TGTGCCAGTAGTATGGGGGTTTTCAATGAGCAGTTCTTC | CASSMGVFNEQFF | TRBJ2-1 | NA | NA | 13 | TRBV19
TGTGCCAGCAGCTTTCGGATTGGCAGGGGGTTCTCCTACGAGCAGTACTTC | CASSFRIGRGFSYEQYF | TRBJ2-7 | NA | TRBD1 | 17 | TRBV7-9
TGTGCCAGCAAGGAAGGATACAATGAGCAGTTCTTC | CASKEGYNEQFF | TRBJ2-1 | NA | NA | 12 | TRBV2
TGTGCCTGGAGTCTCGACAGCTATGGCTACACCTTC | CAWSLDSYGYTF | TRBJ1-2 | NA | NA | 12 | TRBV30
TGTGCCAGCAGTTTACCCCCGGGACAGGGACCCTACGAGCAGTACTTC | CASSLPPGQGPYEQYF | TRBJ2-7 | NA | TRBD1 | 16 | TRBV27
TGTGCCAGCAGCTTACCGGGACAGGGACTTACAGATACGCAGTATTTT | CASSLPGQGLTDTQYF | TRBJ2-3 | NA | TRBD1 | 16 | TRBV7-2
TGTGCCAGCAGTGAAGCGTGGCGGGGCACAGATACGCAGTATTTT | CASSEAWRGTDTQYF | TRBJ2-3 | NA | NA | 15 | TRBV2
TGTGCCACCTGGGGGACGGACTATGGCTACACCTTC | CATWGTDYGYTF | TRBJ1-2 | few | NA | 12 | TRBV7-9
TGTGCCTGGAGTGGAGGGGGCGGCTACACCTTC | CAWSGGGGYTF | TRBJ1-2 | once | TRBD1 | 11 | TRBV30
TGTGCCAGCACCTCGTTGACAGGGCCCATGGTTTATGGCTACACCTTC | CASTSLTGPMVYGYTF | TRBJ1-2 | NA | TRBD1 | 16 | TRBV28
TGTGCCAGCAGCAGAGGACTAGCGGGTCCCCACGGGGAGCTGTTTTTT | CASSRGLAGPHGELFF | TRBJ2-2 | once | TRBD2 | 16 | TRBV5-6
TGTGCCAGCAGTTTTTTAGCGGGAGAAGACGAGCAGTACTTC | CASSFLAGEDEQYF | TRBJ2-7 | once | TRBD2 | 14 | TRBV27
TGCGCCAGCAGCTTGGTTAGGGGGGCCACTAATGAAAAACTGTTTTTT | CASSLVRGATNEKLFF | TRBJ1-4 | NA | NA | 16 | TRBV5-1
TGTGCCACCGCACTGGGGGGCTTGGATTCACCCCTCCACTTT | CATALGGLDSPLHF | TRBJ1-6 | NA | NA | 14 | TRBV27
TGTGCCACTGGTAGCGGCCTCAACAATGAGCAGTTCTTC | CATGSGLNNEQFF | TRBJ2-1 | NA | NA | 13 | TRBV6-5
TGTGCCAGCAGCCCCCGAGGGGCCACAGATACGCAGTATTTT | CASSPRGATDTQYF | TRBJ2-3 | NA | NA | 14 | TRBV13
TGTGCCAGCAGTTCCGTACACGGTTCGAGCGAGCAGTACTTC | CASSSVHGSSEQYF | TRBJ2-7 | NA | NA | 14 | TRBV27
TGTGCCAGCAGCTTAGTCGCGTCGTCTGGGGCCAACGTCCTGACTTTC | CASSLVASSGANVLTF | TRBJ2-6 | NA | NA | 16 | TRBV7-2
TGTGCCAGCAGCATGGGGGGCAATGAGCAGTTCTTC | CASSMGGNEQFF | TRBJ2-1 | NA | NA | 12 | TRBV7-9
TGTGCCAGCAGCGTAGGGGCATCATGGGACAGAAACTACGAGCAGTACTTC | CASSVGASWDRNYEQYF | TRBJ2-7 | NA | TRBD1 | 17 | TRBV7-8
TGTGCCACCTCTGACAGGGATTACACAGATACGCAGTATTTT | CATSDRDYTDTQYF | TRBJ2-3 | NA | TRBD1 | 14 | TRBV19
TGCAGCGTGGACGACAGGGAGGGAGGGGGCTATGGCTACACCTTC | CSVDDREGGGYGYTF | TRBJ1-2 | NA | TRBD1 | 15 | TRBV29-1
TGTGCCAGCAGTCCGGACAGAGGGAACACCGGGGAGCTGTTTTTT | CASSPDRGNTGELFF | TRBJ2-2 | NA | NA | 15 | TRBV11-3
TGTGCCAGCAGTTACGGGACGGGGAACTACGAGCAGTACTTC | CASSYGTGNYEQYF | TRBJ2-7 | NA | NA | 14 | TRBV7-9
TGCGCCAGCAGCTTTGCAGAGGGAGCCTACGAGCAGTACTTC | CASSFAEGAYEQYF | TRBJ2-7 | NA | NA | 14 | TRBV5-1
TGTGCCAGTAGGCCCGACAGAACTAGAGGGGAACTGTTTTTT | CASRPDRTRGELFF | TRBJ1-4 | NA | NA | 14 | TRBV19
TGTGCCTGGAGCTACAGCTCCTACAATGAGCAGTTCTTC | CAWSYSSYNEQFF | TRBJ2-1 | few | NA | 13 | TRBV30
TGTGCCAGCAGCTTGAAAGGGGGGGTTTCCTATGGCTACACCTTC | CASSLKGGVSYGYTF | TRBJ1-2 | NA | NA | 15 | TRBV5-4
TGTGCCAGCAGCTCCCGTGGGGGTTCGAACACTGAAGCTTTCTTT | CASSSRGGSNTEAFF | TRBJ1-1 | NA | NA | 15 | TRBV9